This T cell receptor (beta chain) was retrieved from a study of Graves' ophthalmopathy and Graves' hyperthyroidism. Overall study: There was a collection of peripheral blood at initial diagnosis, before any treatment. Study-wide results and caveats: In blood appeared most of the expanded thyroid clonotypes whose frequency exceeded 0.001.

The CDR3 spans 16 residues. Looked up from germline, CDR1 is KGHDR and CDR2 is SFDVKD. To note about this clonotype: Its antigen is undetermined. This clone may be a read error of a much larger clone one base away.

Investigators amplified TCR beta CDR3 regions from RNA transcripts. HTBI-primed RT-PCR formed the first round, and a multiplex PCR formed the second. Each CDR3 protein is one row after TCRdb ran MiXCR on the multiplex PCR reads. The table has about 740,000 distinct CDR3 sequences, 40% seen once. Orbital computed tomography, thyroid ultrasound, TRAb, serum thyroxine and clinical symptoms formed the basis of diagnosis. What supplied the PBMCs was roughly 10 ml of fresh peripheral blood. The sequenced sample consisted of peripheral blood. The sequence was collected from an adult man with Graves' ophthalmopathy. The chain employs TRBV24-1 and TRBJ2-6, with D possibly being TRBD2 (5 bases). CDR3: CATGDPDGGGANVLTF. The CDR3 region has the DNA TGTGCCACCGGTGACCCGGACGGCGGGGGGGCCAACGTCCTGACTTTC.